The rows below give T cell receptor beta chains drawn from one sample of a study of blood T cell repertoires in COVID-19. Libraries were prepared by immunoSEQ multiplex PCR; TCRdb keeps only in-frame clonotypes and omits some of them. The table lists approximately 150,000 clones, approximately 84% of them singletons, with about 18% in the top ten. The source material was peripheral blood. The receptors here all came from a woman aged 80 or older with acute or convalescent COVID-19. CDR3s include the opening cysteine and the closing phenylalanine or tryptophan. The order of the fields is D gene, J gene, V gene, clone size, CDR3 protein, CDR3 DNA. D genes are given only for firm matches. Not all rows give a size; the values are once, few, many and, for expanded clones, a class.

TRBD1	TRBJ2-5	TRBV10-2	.	CASRVTGGWETQYF	TGCGCCAGCAGGGTGACAGGGGGCTGGGAGACCCAGTACTTC
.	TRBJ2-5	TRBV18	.	CASSPVQETQYF	TGTGCCAGCTCACCCGTCCAAGAGACCCAGTACTTC
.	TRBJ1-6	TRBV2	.	CASLWHGAYNSPLHF	TGTGCCAGCCTTTGGCACGGGGCCTATAATTCACCCCTCCACTTT
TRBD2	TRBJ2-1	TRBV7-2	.	CASSLVSGGGAGEQFF	TGTGCCAGCAGCTTAGTGTCCGGCGGGGGGGCGGGCGAGCAGTTCTTC
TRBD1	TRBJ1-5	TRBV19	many	CASRSGQGGRNQPQHF	TGTGCCAGTAGATCGGGACAGGGAGGGCGCAATCAGCCCCAGCATTTT
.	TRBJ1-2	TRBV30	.	CAWNLGGAYGYTF	TGTGCCTGGAATTTAGGAGGGGCCTATGGCTACACCTTC
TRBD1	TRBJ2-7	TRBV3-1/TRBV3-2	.	CASSQVLTGLSYEQYF	TGTGCCAGCAGCCAGGTTTTGACAGGGCTCTCCTACGAGCAGTACTTC
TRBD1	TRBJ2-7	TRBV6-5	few	CASSFRAGQGSHEQYF	TGTGCCAGCAGTTTTCGGGCGGGACAGGGGAGCCACGAGCAGTACTTC
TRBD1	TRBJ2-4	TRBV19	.	CASSAPGTGQGYIQYF	TGTGCCAGTAGTGCTCCCGGGACAGGGCAGGGATACATTCAGTACTTC
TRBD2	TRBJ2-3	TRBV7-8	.	CASSSQLSGSFHTQYF	TGTGCCAGCAGCTCACAGCTCAGCGGGAGCTTTCATACGCAGTATTTT
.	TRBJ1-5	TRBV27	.	CASSPRGVNQPQHF	TGTGCCAGCAGTCCACGGGGGGTCAATCAGCCCCAGCATTTT
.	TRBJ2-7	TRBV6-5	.	CASSQDRKANEQYF	TGTGCCAGCAGCCAAGACAGAAAGGCTAACGAGCAGTACTTC
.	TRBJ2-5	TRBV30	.	CALSQADGKTQYF	TGTGCCTTGTCGCAGGCGGACGGGAAGACCCAGTACTTC
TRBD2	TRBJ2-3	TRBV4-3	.	CASSQLRTSGGRADTQYF	TGCGCCAGCAGCCAATTACGGACTAGCGGGGGTAGAGCAGATACGCAGTATTTT
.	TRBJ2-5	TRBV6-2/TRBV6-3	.	CASSYPRKEETQYF	TGTGCCAGCAGTTACCCGCGGAAGGAAGAGACCCAGTACTTC
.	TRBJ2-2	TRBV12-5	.	CASGLELGGELFF	TGTGCTAGTGGTCTGGAGCTTGGCGGGGAGCTGTTTTTT
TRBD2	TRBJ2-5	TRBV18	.	CASSLAGPQETQYF	TGTGCCAGCTCACTAGCGGGACCCCAAGAGACCCAGTACTTC
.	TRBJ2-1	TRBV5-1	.	CASSLEAVGEQFF	TGCGCCAGCAGCTTAGAAGCTGTTGGTGAGCAGTTCTTC